This TCR beta chain derives from a study of shared clonotypes between healthy human individuals. Study-level findings and limits: Clonotypes which were not shared had lower generation probabilities than clonotypes that all four donors shared. Across a few donors, naive CD4 shared around 5%, naive CD8 approximately 3.5%, memory CD4 roughly 2.2%, memory CD8 more than 0.35%.

The CDR3 extends over 15 amino acids. Germline CDR1 MDHEN, CDR2 SYDVKM. V was pared by 5 bases and J by 5 bases, with 5 bases of the junction left unmatched. CD45RA-negative memory and CD45RA+ naive subsets were split from the CD4+ cells. Clones were sequenced by immunoSEQ multiplex PCR, and TCRdb holds only the in-frame ones, with some missing. In the table there are approximately 720,000 clones, 55% to 75% of which are singletons. Comments on this clone: The antigen is undetermined.

The sequenced sample consisted of memory CD4+ T cells sorted from blood. Subset: CD45RA-negative fraction. The receptor's source is a woman aged 30 to 39 in good health. This chain connects TRBV28 to TRBJ2-5; 13 bases align to TRBD2. The CDR3 DNA follows: TGTGCCAGCAGTGGACTAGCGGGAGTCTGGGAGACCCAGTACTTC. Protein: CASSGLAGVWETQYF.